Following are 8 T cell receptor beta chains from one sample sequenced in a study of cytotoxic CD8 clonotypes in ibrutinib-treated CLL. Only in-frame clones appear in the TCRdb table, and some are missing; sequencing was by immunoSEQ multiplex PCR. The table lists more than 200,000 clones, roughly 74% of them singletons. This material consisted of PBMCs, taken after 24 months of ibrutinib treatment. Receptors were obtained from a human donor with chronic lymphocytic leukemia.

This CDR3 reads CAISTTGGSLYEQYF. The CDR3 DNA is TGTGCCATCAGTACAACAGGGGGCTCCCTCTACGAGCAGTACTTC. The chain is built from TRBV10-3 and TRBJ2-7, with 9 bases fitting TRBD1. Trimming cost V 5 bases and J 3 bases; bases outside gene matches: 8. The CDR3 is made up of 15 amino acids. Germline lookup yields CDR1 ENHRY and CDR2 SYGVKD.

This clone has only a few counts. This chain connects TRBV15 to TRBJ1-2, with D maybe TRBD1 (5 bases). CDR1 LNHNV and CDR2 YYDKDF come from the germline V gene (reference sequence). The V and J ends lost 3 bases and 2 bases respectively, with 10 bases between them. The CDR3 loop spans 14 amino acids. In nucleotides, the CDR3 is TGTGCCACCAGCAGTCCGGAGGGGAACTATGGCTACACCTTC. Translating it yields CATSSPEGNYGYTF.

The genes are TRBV28 and TRBJ2-5, with a possible D match to TRBD1 (6 bases). V was cut by 3 bases and J by 5 bases, with 16 bases left in between. CDR1 and CDR2 (germline): MDHEN, SYDVKM. CDR3 length: 15 amino acids. In DNA, the CDR3 is TGTGCCAGCAGTTTTGGGGACATACTGGGGGAGACCCAGTACTTC. This sequence encodes CASSFGDILGETQYF.

V and J are TRBV10-3 and TRBJ1-5; TRBD1 might be the D (6 bases). Germline V gene sequence: CDR1 ENHRY, CDR2 SYGVKD. The ends were cut back, 4 bases at V and 10 bases at J, with 17 bases in the middle. The CDR3 consists of 14 residues. The CDR3 bases are TGTGCCATCAGTGGGAGTCCCGGGACAAAACCCCAGCATTTT. This translates into CAISGSPGTKPQHF.

The chain combines TRBV5-1 with TRBJ2-7; TRBD2 agrees at 9 bases. With V trimmed by 2 bases and J by 2 bases, 2 bases remained unmatched. Germline CDR1 SGHRS, CDR2 YFSETQ. The CDR3 is made up of 14 amino acids. For the CDR3, the DNA is TGCGCCAGCAGCTTAGAGCGGGGGGCCTACGAGCAGTACTTC. It specifies CASSLERGAYEQYF.

The chain's CDR3 is CASSRDRGISEAFF. The CDR3 DNA reads as TGTGCCAGCAGCAGGGACAGGGGCATATCTGAAGCTTTCTTT. V and J are TRBV7-2 and TRBJ1-1, with 10 nucleotides matching TRBD1. The germline gives CDR1 SGHTA, CDR2 FQGNSA. The V segment lost 5 bases and the J segment 6 bases; nucleotides outside the gene matches: 6. The CDR3 consists of 14 residues.

J is TRBJ2-7 and V is TRBV6-5; the D is unclear. The germline V gene has CDR1 MNHEY and CDR2 SVGAGI. CDR3 length: 13 amino acids. Trimming removed 0 bases from V and 6 bases from J, with 9 bases in between. The CDR3 protein is CASSYSGLGEQYF. The CDR3, as DNA: TGTGCCAGCAGTTACTCGGGTCTTGGCGAGCAGTACTTC.

This clone was seen more than once but under ten times. The chain joins TRBV2 to TRBJ1-2; 9 bases align to TRBD1. Germline V lookup: CDR1 SNHLY, CDR2 FYNNEI. The CDR3 sequence is 15 residues long. V lost 3 bases, J lost 3 bases, and 5 bases stayed unmatched. CDR3 residues: CASSDRTGDYYGYTF. CDR3 DNA sequence: TGTGCCAGCAGTGATCGGACAGGGGATTACTATGGCTACACCTTC.